Included here is one TCR beta chain sequence, with context. The antigen remains unidentified. Germline V CDR1 and CDR2: KGHSH, LQKENI. The length of the CDR3 is 18 residues. After removal of 3 bases from V and 11 bases from J, the junction contained 24 bases not matched to a gene. Per sample, extraction of total RNA gave at least 6 micrograms in every case. The record originates from a study of blood T cells in healthy people across ages. Study summary: Capturing about one barcoded beta molecule per two T cells was achieved by template switching. The study, taken as a whole, reports: The study could not conclusively compare naive and antigen-experienced cells, given its unsorted PBMCs.

For the second PCR, which ran for about 6 to 12 cycles, a sample-barcoded 5' primer and a J-beta primer mix were used. Unique molecular identifiers of 12 random nucleotides labeled each cDNA. TCRdb reprocessed the 5' RACE reads with MiXCR, giving one entry per CDR3 protein. This table has over 1,300,000 distinct CDR3 sequences, roughly 64% appearing once. The V and J genes are TRBV18 and TRBJ2-5; 7 bases match TRBD1. Sequenced input: blood. The clonotype comes from a man in his late teens or twenties in good health. The DNA of the CDR3 is TGTGCCAGCTCACCCGGACGACAGGGAAGCTATATGCACAATGAGCAGTACTTC. This codes for CASSPGRQGSYMHNEQYF.